This T cell receptor beta chain emerged from a study of neoadjuvant anti-PD-1 for oral cavity cancer. Study-wide background: Most patients had three to four biweekly doses of 3 mg/kg nivolumab before resection. Patients without progression got a fourth dose around day 43.

In regard to this clone: The antigen is undetermined.

This table comes from immunoSEQ multiplex PCR, and its TCRdb copy is limited to in-frame clones, with some not included. The sample consists of approximately 13,000 clones, around three quarters of them appearing once. Trimming took 4 bases from V and 5 from J; bases not matched to a gene: 9. The CDR3 runs to 15 residues. CDR1 is SGDLS and CDR2 is YYNGEE in the germline V gene. General observations from the study: Treg/Th17 ratio rose with pretreatment blood and fell with post-treatment tumor TCRbeta clonality.

The time point: after neoadjuvant nivolumab, at surgical resection. Blood cells were analyzed directly, without culture or expansion. This rearrangement joins TRBV9 to TRBJ2-3, with 8 bases matching TRBD2. The source material was PBMCs, sampled after nivolumab (anti-PD-1) treatment. The clonotype was recovered from a person between 40 and 85 years old with oral cavity squamous cell carcinoma. The CDR3 DNA reads as TGTGCCAGCAGCTTAGGGACTAGGCTTCAAGATACGCAGTATTTT. Translated, it gives CASSLGTRLQDTQYF.